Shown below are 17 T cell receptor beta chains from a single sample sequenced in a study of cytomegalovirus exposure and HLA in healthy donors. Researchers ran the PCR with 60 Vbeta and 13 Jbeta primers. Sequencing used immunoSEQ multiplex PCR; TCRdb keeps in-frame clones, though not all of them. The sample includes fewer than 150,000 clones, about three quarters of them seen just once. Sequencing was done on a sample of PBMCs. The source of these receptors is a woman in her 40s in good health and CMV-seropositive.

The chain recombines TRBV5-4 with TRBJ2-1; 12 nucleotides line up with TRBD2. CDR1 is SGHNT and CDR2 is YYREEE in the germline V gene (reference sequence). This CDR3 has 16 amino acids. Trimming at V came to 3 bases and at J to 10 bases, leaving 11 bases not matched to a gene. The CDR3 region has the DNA TGTGCCAGCAGCTGGGCGCTAGCGGGAGGGCCTCAGGAGCAGTTCTTC. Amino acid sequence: CASSWALAGGPQEQFF.

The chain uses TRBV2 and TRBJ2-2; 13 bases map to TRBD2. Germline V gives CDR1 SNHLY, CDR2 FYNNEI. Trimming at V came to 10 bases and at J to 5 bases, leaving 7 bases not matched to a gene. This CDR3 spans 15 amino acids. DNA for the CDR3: TGTGCCAAAGCGAAGACTAGCGGGGGGACCGGGGAGCTGTTTTTT. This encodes CAKAKTSGGTGELFF.

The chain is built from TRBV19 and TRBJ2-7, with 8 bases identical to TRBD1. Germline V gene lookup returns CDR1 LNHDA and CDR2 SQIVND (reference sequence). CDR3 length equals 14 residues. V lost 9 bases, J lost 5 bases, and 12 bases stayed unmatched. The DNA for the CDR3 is TGTGCCAGATGTCGAGGGCAGGGGGCCAACGAGCAGTACTTC. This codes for CARCRGQGANEQYF.

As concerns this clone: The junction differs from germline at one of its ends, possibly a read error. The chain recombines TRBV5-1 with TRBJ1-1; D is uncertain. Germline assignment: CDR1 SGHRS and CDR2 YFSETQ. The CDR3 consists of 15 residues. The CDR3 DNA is TGCGCCAGCAGCAGTGGTGCGAACGGGAACTCTGAAGCTTTCTTT. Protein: CASSSGANGNSEAFF.

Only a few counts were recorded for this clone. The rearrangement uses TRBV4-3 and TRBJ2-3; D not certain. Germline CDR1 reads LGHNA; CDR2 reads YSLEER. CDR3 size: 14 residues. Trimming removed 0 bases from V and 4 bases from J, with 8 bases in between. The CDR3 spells CASSQDLAADTQYF. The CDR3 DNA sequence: TGCGCCAGCAGCCAAGATCTGGCGGCAGATACGCAGTATTTT.

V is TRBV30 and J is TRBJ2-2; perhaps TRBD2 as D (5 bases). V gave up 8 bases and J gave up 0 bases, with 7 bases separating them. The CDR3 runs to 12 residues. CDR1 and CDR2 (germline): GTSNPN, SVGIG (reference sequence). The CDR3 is CAVGTNTGELFF. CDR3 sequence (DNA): TGTGCCGTCGGGACGAACACCGGGGAGCTGTTTTTT. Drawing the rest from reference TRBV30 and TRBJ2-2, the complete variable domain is SQTIHQWPATLVQPVGSPLSLECTVEGTSNPNLYWYRQAAGRGLQLLFYSVGIGQISSEVPQNLSASRPQDRQFILSSKKLLLSDSGFYLCAVGTNTGELFFGEGSRLTVL.

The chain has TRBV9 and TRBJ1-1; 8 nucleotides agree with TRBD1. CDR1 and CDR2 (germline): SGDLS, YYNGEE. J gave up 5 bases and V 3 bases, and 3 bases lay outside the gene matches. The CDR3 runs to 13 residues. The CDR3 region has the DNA TGTGCCAGCAGCGCGGACAGGGCAACTGAAGCTTTCTTT. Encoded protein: CASSADRATEAFF. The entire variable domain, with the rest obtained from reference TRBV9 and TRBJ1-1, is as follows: DSGVTQTPKHLITATGQRVTLRCSPRSGDLSVYWYQQSLDQGLQFLIQYYNGEERAKGNILERFSAQQFPDLHSELNLSSLELGDSALYFCASSADRATEAFFGQGTRLTVV.

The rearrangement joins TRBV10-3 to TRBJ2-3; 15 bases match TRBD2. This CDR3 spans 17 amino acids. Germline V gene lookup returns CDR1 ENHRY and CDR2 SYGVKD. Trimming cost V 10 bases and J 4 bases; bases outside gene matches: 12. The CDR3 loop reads CATGGLAGGSRADTQYF. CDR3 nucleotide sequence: TGTGCCACTGGGGGACTAGCGGGGGGAAGTAGGGCAGATACGCAGTATTTT.

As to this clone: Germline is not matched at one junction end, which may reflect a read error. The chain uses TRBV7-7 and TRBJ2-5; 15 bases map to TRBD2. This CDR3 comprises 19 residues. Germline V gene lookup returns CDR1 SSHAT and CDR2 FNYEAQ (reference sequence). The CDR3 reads CASSLAEGLAGGPAGTQYF. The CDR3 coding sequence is TGTGCTAGCAGCTTAGCCGAAGGACTAGCGGGAGGGCCTGCTGGGACCCAGTACTTC.

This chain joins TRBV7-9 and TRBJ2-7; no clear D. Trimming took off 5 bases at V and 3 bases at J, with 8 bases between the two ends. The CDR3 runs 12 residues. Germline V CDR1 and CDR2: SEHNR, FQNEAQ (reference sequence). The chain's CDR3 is CASSPYGYEQYF. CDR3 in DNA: TGTGCCAGCAGCCCCTACGGCTACGAGCAGTACTTC.

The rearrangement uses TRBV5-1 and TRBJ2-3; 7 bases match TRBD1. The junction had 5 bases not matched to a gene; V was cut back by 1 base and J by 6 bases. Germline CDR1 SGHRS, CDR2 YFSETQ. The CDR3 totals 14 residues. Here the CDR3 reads CASSLTGVWDTQYF. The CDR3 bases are TGCGCCAGCAGCTTGACAGGGGTCTGGGATACGCAGTATTTT.

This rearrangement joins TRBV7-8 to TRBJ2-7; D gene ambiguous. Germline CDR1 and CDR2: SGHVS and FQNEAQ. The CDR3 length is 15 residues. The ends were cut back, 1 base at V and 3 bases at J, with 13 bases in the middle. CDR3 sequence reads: CASSLGALMDYEQYF. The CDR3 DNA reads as TGTGCCAGCAGCTTAGGGGCGTTGATGGACTACGAGCAGTACTTC.

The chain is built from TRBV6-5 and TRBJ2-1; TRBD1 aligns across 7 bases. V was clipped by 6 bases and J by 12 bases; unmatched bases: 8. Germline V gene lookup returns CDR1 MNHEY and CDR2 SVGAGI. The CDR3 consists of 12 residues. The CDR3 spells CASRDRATVQFF. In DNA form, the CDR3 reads TGTGCCAGCAGAGACAGGGCCACCGTGCAGTTCTTC.

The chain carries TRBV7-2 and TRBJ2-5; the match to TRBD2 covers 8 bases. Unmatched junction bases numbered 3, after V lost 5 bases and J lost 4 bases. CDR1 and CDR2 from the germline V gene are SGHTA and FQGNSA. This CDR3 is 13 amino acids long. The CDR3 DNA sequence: TGTGCCAGCAGCACAACTAGCGGAGAGACCCAGTACTTC. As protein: CASSTTSGETQYF. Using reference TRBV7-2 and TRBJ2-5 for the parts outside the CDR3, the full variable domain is GAGVSQSPSNKVTEKGKDVELRCDPISGHTALYWYRQSLGQGLEFLIYFQGNSAPDKSGLPSDRFSAERTGGSVSTLTIQRTQQEDSAVYLCASSTTSGETQYFGPGTRLLVL.

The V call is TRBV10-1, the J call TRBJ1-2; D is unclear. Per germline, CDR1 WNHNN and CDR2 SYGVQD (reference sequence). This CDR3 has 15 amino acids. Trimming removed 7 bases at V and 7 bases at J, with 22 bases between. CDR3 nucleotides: TGCGCCAGCACCTTGTCCGGGGAGGGAGAGCGTGGCTACACCTTC. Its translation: CASTLSGEGERGYTF.

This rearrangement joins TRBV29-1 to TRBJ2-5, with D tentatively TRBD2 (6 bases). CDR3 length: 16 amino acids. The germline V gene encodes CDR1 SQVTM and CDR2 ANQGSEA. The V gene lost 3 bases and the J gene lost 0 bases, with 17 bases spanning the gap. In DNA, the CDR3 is TGCAGCGTTGATCGGGGGACGCAGCCGTACCAAGAGACCCAGTACTTC. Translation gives CSVDRGTQPYQETQYF.

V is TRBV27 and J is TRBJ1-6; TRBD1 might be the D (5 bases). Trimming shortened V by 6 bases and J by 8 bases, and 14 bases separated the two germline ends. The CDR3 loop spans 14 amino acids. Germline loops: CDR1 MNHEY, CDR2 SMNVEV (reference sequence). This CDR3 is CASSLQAFYSPLHF. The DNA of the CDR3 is TGTGCCAGCAGCTTACAGGCGTTCTATTCACCCCTCCACTTT.